Sequencing of this T cell receptor (beta chain) was carried out in a study of early T cells in non-severe SARS-CoV-2 infection. TCRdb passed the 5' RACE reads through MiXCR, listing each CDR3 protein once. The sample contains about 46,000 distinct CDR3 sequences, about 5.2% of which appear only once. V lost 0 bases and J lost 4; bases outside the gene matches: 8. CDR1 is SGHRS, CDR2 YFSETQ, per germline. This CDR3 region has 17 residues. In this sample, this clonotype turned up many times. V and J are TRBV5-1 and TRBJ2-5, with 11 positions matching TRBD2. The sequence came from an adult who was a healthcare worker with PCR-confirmed SARS-CoV-2 infection or an uninfected control (not recorded which). Sequencing was performed on whole blood, taken at baseline. The CDR3 DNA reads as TGCGCCAGCAGCTTGGGACTAGCGGGATCACGTGGAGAGACCCAGTACTTC. Translating gives CASSLGLAGSRGETQYF.